The 22 T cell receptor beta chains given below trace back to one sample, sequenced in a study of control samples from healthy donors and cancer patients. Some clones are missing from TCRdb's copy, which holds only in-frame ones; the method was immunoSEQ multiplex PCR. The sample carries tens of thousands of clones, roughly 82% recorded once. Input material: PBMCs. Receptors originate from a woman between 50 and 59 years old with lung cancer.

Only one count was recorded for this clone. This sequence joins TRBV30 and TRBJ2-7, with D possibly matching TRBD2 (5 bases). Germline V gives CDR1 GTSNPN, CDR2 SVGIG (reference sequence). The CDR3 covers 13 residues. V dropped 2 bases and J dropped 5 bases, with 13 bases sitting between them. The CDR3 DNA reads as TGTGCCTGGAGTACCGGGGTGGAGAACGAGCAGTACTTC. Its protein product is CAWSTGVENEQYF.

This sequence joins TRBV27 and TRBJ1-1; D is perhaps TRBD1 (5 bases). V was shortened by 2 bases and J by 2 bases, with 9 bases between the two germline ends. The CDR3 loop spans 14 amino acids. In germline, CDR1 is MNHEY, CDR2 SMNVEV (reference sequence). CDR3 DNA sequence: TGTGCCAGCAGTTTAATTGGGGCCAACACTGAAGCTTTCTTT. Protein product: CASSLIGANTEAFF.

The V gene is TRBV7-2, the J gene TRBJ1-3; D gene uncertain. This CDR3 comprises 15 residues. Per germline, CDR1 SGHTA and CDR2 FQGNSA. Between the trimmed V and J ends, which lost 2 bases and 0 bases, there was a span of 8 bases. The DNA for the CDR3 is TGTGCCAGCAGCTTAACGGGGAGCTCTGGAAACACCATATATTTT. Translating it yields CASSLTGSSGNTIYF.

The chain uses TRBV11-2 and TRBJ1-1; no firm D call. The germline gives CDR1 SGHAT, CDR2 FQNNGV. The CDR3 loop spans 15 amino acids. V lost 5 bases, J lost 8 bases, and 21 bases lay in between. DNA of the CDR3: TGTGCCAGCAGCGTCCTGGCCACACCGTCGACGGAAGCTTTCTTT. Translating it yields CASSVLATPSTEAFF.

The chain carries TRBV7-8 and TRBJ2-3; D is perhaps TRBD1 (6 bases). CDR1 is SGHVS and CDR2 is FQNEAQ in the germline V gene. The CDR3 is 15 amino acids. V was pared by 6 bases and J by 2 bases, with 15 bases between. CDR3 bases: TGTGCCAGCAGTGGGGTTAGGGGGAACACAGATACGCAGTATTTT. Encoded protein: CASSGVRGNTDTQYF.

The V gene is TRBV6-2 or TRBV6-3, the J gene TRBJ1-6; TRBD1 matches at 8 bases. The CDR3 loop spans 16 amino acids. Trimming at V came to 6 bases and at J to 4 bases, leaving 8 bases not matched to a gene. CDR1 is MNHEY and CDR2 is SVGEGT in the germline V gene. CDR3 sequence reads: CASSPLDRGYNSPLHF. DNA of the CDR3: TGTGCCAGCAGCCCTCTTGACAGGGGTTATAATTCACCCCTCCACTTT.

The V and J genes are TRBV19 and TRBJ2-5; 13 bases line up with TRBD2. CDR1 and CDR2 from the germline V gene are LNHDA and SQIVND (reference sequence). The V and J ends lost 5 bases and 2 bases, in that order; junction bases with no gene match: 5. This CDR3 spans 16 amino acids. The DNA for the CDR3 is TGTGCCAGTAGTTCGCGACTAGCGGGGGGACAAGAGACCCAGTACTTC. As protein: CASSSRLAGGQETQYF. Looking up the rest from reference TRBV19 and TRBJ2-5 gives the full variable domain: DGGITQSPKYLFRKEGQNVTLSCEQNLNHDAMYWYRQDPGQGLRLIYYSQIVNDFQKGDIAEGYSVSREKKESFPLTVTSAQKNPTAFYLCASSSRLAGGQETQYFGPGTRLLVL.

This clone was seen once. This chain uses TRBV19 with TRBJ2-6, with D tentatively TRBD1 (6 bases). Deletions cut 4 bases from V and 0 bases from J, with 7 bases between. Germline V CDR1 and CDR2: LNHDA, SQIVND (reference sequence). This CDR3 comprises 15 residues. CDR3 sequence (DNA): TGTGCCAGTAGTAGACAGGTCTCTGGGGCCAACGTCCTGACTTTC. Translated: CASSRQVSGANVLTF.

The CDR3 spells CASTLIQGEKLFF. The CDR3 nucleotides read TGTGCCAGCACCCTAATCCAGGGTGAAAAACTGTTTTTT. J is TRBJ1-4 and V is TRBV7-2, with D perhaps TRBD1 (5 bases). The CDR3 spans 13 residues. V lost 7 bases and J 7 bases, leaving 13 bases between the germline ends. In germline, CDR1 is SGHTA, CDR2 FQGNSA.

This clone occurred a few times. The CDR3 sequence is CASSSPGVGDSPLHF. The DNA of the CDR3 is TGTGCCAGTAGTTCCCCTGGGGTGGGGGATTCACCCCTCCACTTT. The J gene is TRBJ1-6, the V gene TRBV19; D may be TRBD1 (5 bases). The V and J ends lost 5 bases and 8 bases respectively, with 16 bases between them. CDR1 is LNHDA and CDR2 is SQIVND in the germline V gene (reference sequence). The CDR3 runs to 15 residues.

The V gene is TRBV10-2, the J gene TRBJ2-2, with TRBD1 matching 7 bases. With 6 bases clipped from V and 6 bases from J, the junction kept 7 bases outside the gene matches. This CDR3 spans 14 amino acids. CDR1 is WSHSY and CDR2 is SAAADI in the germline V gene. The CDR3 DNA sequence: TGCGCCAGCAGACAAACGACAGGGTCCGGGGAGCTGTTTTTT. This translates into CASRQTTGSGELFF.

The chain combines TRBV11-3 with TRBJ1-1, with a possible D match to TRBD1 (5 bases). Trimming pared 5 bases from V and 11 bases from J, leaving 18 bases between. Germline assignment: CDR1 SGHNT and CDR2 YENEEA. There are 13 residues in the CDR3. In DNA, the CDR3 is TGTGCCAGCAGCGTCCAGGGTGGGACCTATGCTTTCTTT. Translating gives CASSVQGGTYAFF. Full variable domain (missing parts from reference TRBV11-3 and TRBJ1-1): EAGVVQSPRYKIIEKKQPVAFWCNPISGHNTLYWYLQNLGQGPELLIRYENEEAVDDSQLPKDRFSAERLKGVDSTLKIQPAELGDSAVYLCASSVQGGTYAFFGQGTRLTVV.

The gene calls are TRBV6-1 and TRBJ1-1; D remains unclear. This CDR3 has 12 amino acids. CDR1 and CDR2 from the germline V gene are MNHNS and SASEGT. Trimming removed 2 bases at V and 6 bases at J, with 7 bases between. The CDR3: CASSEFQAEAFF. The CDR3, as DNA: TGTGCCAGCAGTGAATTCCAGGCTGAAGCTTTCTTT.

The V call is TRBV28, the J call TRBJ2-7, with a possible D match to TRBD2 (5 bases). The germline gives CDR1 MDHEN, CDR2 SYDVKM. CDR3 size: 12 residues. V lost 6 bases and J 7 bases, leaving 13 bases between the germline ends. CDR3: CASSRPPGEQYF. CDR3 coding DNA: TGTGCCAGCAGCCGTCCCCCGGGGGAGCAGTACTTC.

The chain carries TRBV6-6 and TRBJ1-1, with TRBD1 matching 7 bases. CDR1 is MNHNY and CDR2 is SVGAGI in the germline V gene (reference sequence). The CDR3 is 14 amino acids. The trim removed 2 bases at V and 12 bases at J, leaving 12 bases unmatched. This CDR3 is CASSYSAGGSSPFF. In nucleotides, the CDR3 is TGTGCCAGCAGTTACAGCGCAGGGGGTTCCTCCCCTTTCTTT.

The chain employs TRBV27 and TRBJ1-5, with a weak D call TRBD1 (5 bases). The CDR3 covers 13 residues. Trimming stripped 9 bases from V and 1 base from J, with 10 bases between. CDR1 is MNHEY and CDR2 is SMNVEV in the germline V gene (reference sequence). The CDR3 nucleotides read TGTGCCAGTCAGGGAAGAAGCAATCAGCCCCAGCATTTT. This sequence encodes CASQGRSNQPQHF.

This chain links TRBV19 with TRBJ1-5; no definite D call. V gave up 1 base and J gave up 6 bases, with 10 bases separating them. Germline-derived CDR1 and CDR2 are LNHDA and SQIVND (reference sequence). The CDR3 has 14 amino acids. DNA for the CDR3: TGTGCCAGTAGTATAGTGACGTCAGGTCAGCCCCAGCATTTT. This sequence encodes CASSIVTSGQPQHF.

The chain combines TRBV24-1 with TRBJ2-1, with D uncertain. Trimming cost V 5 bases and J 0 bases, with 4 bases left between them. The CDR3 is 13 residues long. Germline V CDR1 and CDR2: KGHDR, SFDVKD. CDR3 protein: CATSGSSYNEQFF. The CDR3 region has the DNA TGTGCCACCAGTGGGTCCTCCTACAATGAGCAGTTCTTC.

The CDR3 reads CASSLTGGNEKLFF. The CDR3, as DNA: TGTGCCAGCAGCTTGACAGGGGGCAATGAAAAACTGTTTTTT. The rearrangement joins TRBV7-2 to TRBJ1-4, with TRBD1 matching over 10 bases. With 3 bases clipped from V and 5 bases from J, the junction kept 0 bases outside the gene matches. The germline V gene encodes CDR1 SGHTA and CDR2 FQGNSA. The CDR3 length is 14 residues.

V usage is TRBV11-3 and J usage is TRBJ1-2, with a possible D match to TRBD1 (6 bases). Germline CDR1 reads SGHNT; CDR2 reads YENEEA. The V gene lost 0 bases and the J gene lost 8 bases, with 13 bases spanning the gap. The CDR3 is made up of 14 amino acids. The CDR3 DNA follows: TGTGCCAGCAGCTTAGAACAGGGAACGGGAGGCTACACCTTC. Translating gives CASSLEQGTGGYTF.

The CDR3 nucleotides read TGTGCCACCCCGGGACAGGGGAATGAAAAACTGTTTTTT. Encoded protein: CATPGQGNEKLFF. The rearrangement uses TRBV2 and TRBJ1-4; TRBD1 aligns across 10 bases. Germline trimming cut 10 bases from V and 5 bases from J; bases unmatched to any gene: 4. The germline gives CDR1 SNHLY, CDR2 FYNNEI. The CDR3 sequence is 13 residues long.

V usage is TRBV6-6 and J usage is TRBJ2-5; D gene uncertain. Germline lookup yields CDR1 MNHNY and CDR2 SVGAGI (reference sequence). Trimming left V 6 bases short and J 6 bases short, with 17 bases between. The CDR3 spans 14 residues. CDR3 sequence reads: CASSADPAMKTQYF. Here the CDR3 DNA reads TGTGCCAGCAGCGCCGACCCAGCGATGAAGACCCAGTACTTC.